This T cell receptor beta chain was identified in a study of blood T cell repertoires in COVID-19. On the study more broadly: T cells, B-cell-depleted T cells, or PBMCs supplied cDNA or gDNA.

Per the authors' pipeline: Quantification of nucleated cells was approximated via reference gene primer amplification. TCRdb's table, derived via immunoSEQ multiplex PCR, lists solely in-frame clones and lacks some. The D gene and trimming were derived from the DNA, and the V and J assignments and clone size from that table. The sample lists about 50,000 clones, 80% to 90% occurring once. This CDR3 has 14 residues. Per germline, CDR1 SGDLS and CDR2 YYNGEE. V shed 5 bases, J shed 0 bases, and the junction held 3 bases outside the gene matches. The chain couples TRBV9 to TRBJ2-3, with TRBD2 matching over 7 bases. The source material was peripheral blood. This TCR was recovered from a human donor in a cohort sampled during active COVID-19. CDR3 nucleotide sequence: TGTGCCAGCAGTCTAGCGGCTAGCACAGATACGCAGTATTTT. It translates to CASSLAASTDTQYF.